A single sample gave rise to the 21 T cell receptor beta chains below, sequenced in a study of cytomegalovirus exposure and HLA in healthy donors. The PCR used 60 Vbeta and 13 Jbeta primers. TCRdb's copy holds only in-frame clones and misses some; the assay was immunoSEQ multiplex PCR. The specimen's table records about 130,000 clones. Sequencing used PBMCs. These receptors were obtained from a woman in her thirties or forties in good health and CMV-seropositive.

The chain links TRBV19 to TRBJ2-7; TRBD1 matches 8 bases. The CDR3 covers 14 residues. Germline CDR1 reads LNHDA; CDR2 reads SQIVND (reference sequence). The V gene end was trimmed by 4 bases and the J gene end by 6 bases; junction bases not matched to a gene: 8. The CDR3 reads CASSTGTGLFEQYF. The DNA for the CDR3 is TGTGCCAGTAGTACCGGGACAGGTTTGTTCGAGCAGTACTTC.

The chain couples TRBV6-5 to TRBJ1-2; D is possibly TRBD1 (6 bases). Germline CDR1 MNHEY, CDR2 SVGAGI. V lost 5 bases to trimming and J lost 8 bases, with 15 bases between them. The CDR3 has 13 amino acids. The CDR3 nucleotides read TGTGCCAGCAGTCCTACAGGGTTATGGGGCTACACCTTC. Translating gives CASSPTGLWGYTF.

The chain has TRBV9 and TRBJ2-1; the match to TRBD1 covers 7 bases. The CDR3 covers 16 residues. V lost 3 bases, J lost 7 bases, and 13 bases stayed unmatched. Germline CDR1 reads SGDLS; CDR2 reads YYNGEE. CDR3 amino acids: CASSAPGQSRGNEQFF. The DNA for the CDR3 is TGTGCCAGCAGCGCCCCGGGACAGTCCAGGGGGAATGAGCAGTTCTTC.

This chain links TRBV15 with TRBJ2-3; 9 bases line up with TRBD2. The trim removed 6 bases at V and 1 base at J, leaving 8 bases unmatched. Germline-derived CDR1 and CDR2 are LNHNV and YYDKDF (reference sequence). The CDR3 covers 16 residues. The CDR3 sequence is CATSSGLAGRTDTQYF. CDR3 in DNA: TGTGCCACCAGTTCTGGCCTAGCGGGGCGCACAGATACGCAGTATTTT.

This sequence joins TRBV28 and TRBJ1-5; the D is unclear. The V end lost 3 bases, the J end lost 0 bases, and 6 bases lay between the germline ends. Looked up from germline, CDR1 is MDHEN and CDR2 is SYDVKM. CDR3 length equals 14 residues. In DNA form, the CDR3 reads TGTGCCAGCAGTTTCGGAGATAGCAATCAGCCCCAGCATTTT. The encoded protein is CASSFGDSNQPQHF.

The chain is built from TRBV7-9 and TRBJ2-1, with 10 bases lining up with TRBD2. The V segment lost 5 bases and the J segment 7 bases; nucleotides outside the gene matches: 2. CDR1 and CDR2 from the germline V gene are SEHNR and FQNEAQ (reference sequence). This CDR3 has 13 amino acids. The CDR3, as DNA: TGTGCCAGCAGCCGTAGCGGGAGGAATGAGCAGTTCTTC. Protein product: CASSRSGRNEQFF.

The rearrangement joins TRBV7-3 to TRBJ1-4; TRBD1 agrees at 7 bases. The CDR3 runs 13 residues. V lost 5 bases and J lost 5; bases outside the gene matches: 2. Germline V gene data show CDR1 as SGHTA and CDR2 as FQGTGA. The CDR3 loop is CASSRGQNEKLFF. The CDR3, as DNA: TGTGCCAGCAGCCGGGGACAGAATGAAAAACTGTTTTTT.

This chain joins TRBV28 and TRBJ2-3, with 9 bases aligning to TRBD2. The CDR3 has 18 amino acids. Germline V gives CDR1 MDHEN, CDR2 SYDVKM. With V trimmed by 1 base and J by 5 bases, 13 bases remained unmatched. Here the CDR3 DNA reads TGTGCCAGCAGTTTATTGGCGGGAGGGCCAAGTACAAAAGATACGCAGTATTTT. Amino acids: CASSLLAGGPSTKDTQYF.

The chain recombines TRBV7-2 with TRBJ2-5; D perhaps matches TRBD2 (5 bases). Trimming cost V 5 bases and J 1 base, with 11 bases left between them. CDR3 length: 14 amino acids. Per germline, CDR1 SGHTA and CDR2 FQGNSA. CDR3 coding DNA: TGTGCCAGCAGCCCCGAGGGCGCCCAAGAGACCCAGTACTTC. Its translation: CASSPEGAQETQYF.

The chain links TRBV5-6 to TRBJ2-5; D ambiguous. This CDR3 comprises 13 residues. The germline V gene has CDR1 SGHDT and CDR2 YYEEEE. The V end lost 1 base, the J end lost 2 bases, and 6 bases lay between the germline ends. Here the CDR3 reads CASSLNSQETQYF. The CDR3 nucleotides are TGTGCCAGCAGCTTGAACTCGCAAGAGACCCAGTACTTC.

The chain combines TRBV30 with TRBJ2-5, with D possibly being TRBD1 (5 bases). Germline CDR1 is GTSNPN and CDR2 is SVGIG (reference sequence). V lost 3 bases and J lost 1, with 6 bases in between. This CDR3 spans 12 amino acids. The DNA for the CDR3 is TGTGCCTGGAGACAGGTCCAAGAGACCCAGTACTTC. Amino acid sequence: CAWRQVQETQYF.

The genes are TRBV29-1 and TRBJ1-5; possibly TRBD1 for D (5 bases). CDR1 and CDR2 from the germline V gene are SQVTM and ANQGSEA. The CDR3 contains 12 residues. V was cut by 4 bases and J by 7 bases, with 11 bases left in between. CDR3 sequence (DNA): TGCAGCGTTGGGGGGGGAGGCCAGCCCCAGCATTTT. Translating gives CSVGGGGQPQHF.

The rearrangement uses TRBV5-4 and TRBJ1-2, with 9 bases fitting TRBD1. The CDR3 consists of 16 residues. V shed 2 bases and J 5 bases; nucleotides not matched to a gene: 10. Germline V gives CDR1 SGHNT, CDR2 YYREEE (reference sequence). The CDR3 here is CASSFSTGGAGYGYTF. CDR3 DNA: TGTGCCAGCAGCTTCTCAACAGGGGGCGCGGGGTATGGCTACACCTTC.

The gene calls are TRBV9 and TRBJ2-3; 9 nucleotides match TRBD2. Germline CDR1 and CDR2: SGDLS and YYNGEE. This CDR3 is built from 16 residues. After removal of 4 bases from V and 2 bases from J, the junction contained 8 bases not matched to a gene. The CDR3 sequence: CASSLRGTSPTDTQYF. Written as DNA, the CDR3 is TGTGCCAGCAGCCTCCGGGGGACTAGCCCCACAGATACGCAGTATTTT.

V and J are TRBV7-7 and TRBJ2-2; 7 bases are shared with TRBD1. V lost 1 base to trimming and J lost 3 bases; unmatched junction nucleotides: 2. The V gene's germline CDR1 is SSHAT and CDR2 FNYEAQ (reference sequence). There are 15 residues in the CDR3. CDR3 sequence reads: CASSLGTGDTGELFF. The CDR3 nucleotides read TGTGCCAGCAGCTTAGGGACAGGAGACACCGGGGAGCTGTTTTTT. Full variable domain (rest looked up from reference TRBV7-7 and TRBJ2-2): GAGVSQSPRYKVTKRGQDVTLRCDPISSHATLYWYQQALGQGPEFLTYFNYEAQPDKSGLPSDRFSAERPEGSISTLTIQRTEQRDSAMYRCASSLGTGDTGELFFGEGSRLTVL.

This chain connects TRBV30 to TRBJ1-4; 7 nucleotides align to TRBD1. The trim removed 4 bases at V and 6 bases at J, leaving 8 bases unmatched. CDR1 GTSNPN and CDR2 SVGIG come from the germline V gene (reference sequence). CDR3 size: 14 residues. CDR3: CAWTLGTADEKLFF. The DNA of the CDR3 is TGTGCCTGGACCCTCGGGACAGCCGATGAAAAACTGTTTTTT.

The chain carries TRBV27 and TRBJ1-2, with 8 bases that match TRBD1. The CDR3 has 14 amino acids. Trimming took 5 bases from V and 5 from J; bases not matched to a gene: 7. The V gene's germline CDR1 is MNHEY and CDR2 SMNVEV (reference sequence). CDR3 nucleotides: TGTGCCAGCAGTCCCGGACAGGGACCGTATGGCTACACCTTC. This gives the protein CASSPGQGPYGYTF.

V usage is TRBV19 and J usage is TRBJ1-1, with D uncertain. Deletions cut 6 bases from V and 5 bases from J, with 13 bases between. Germline V gene data show CDR1 as LNHDA and CDR2 as SQIVND (reference sequence). The CDR3 sequence is 13 residues long. This chain's CDR3 is CASSIFGGTEAFF. The CDR3 nucleotides read TGTGCCAGTAGCATATTCGGAGGTACTGAAGCTTTCTTT.

The V gene is TRBV28, the J gene TRBJ2-7; D might be TRBD2 (7 bases). V was shortened by 2 bases and J by 7 bases, with 15 bases between the two germline ends. This CDR3 comprises 14 residues. Germline loops: CDR1 MDHEN, CDR2 SYDVKM. This chain's CDR3 is CASSLELARGEQYF. CDR3 DNA sequence: TGTGCCAGCAGTTTAGAACTAGCGAGGGGGGAGCAGTACTTC.

The rearrangement joins TRBV28 to TRBJ2-1; 7 positions agree with TRBD1. Germline CDR1 reads MDHEN; CDR2 reads SYDVKM. After removal of 7 bases from V and 4 bases from J, the junction contained 7 bases not matched to a gene. The CDR3 consists of 14 residues. DNA of the CDR3: TGTGCCAGCATCCCAGGGGGAATATACAATGAGCAGTTCTTC. Translating gives CASIPGGIYNEQFF.

This rearrangement joins TRBV5-6 to TRBJ2-5, with D possibly TRBD2 on 6 matching bases. Germline CDR1 reads SGHDT; CDR2 reads YYEEEE. This CDR3 has 17 amino acids. Deletions cut 4 bases from V and 2 bases from J, with 21 bases between. CDR3 region: CASSATTWTGGQETQYF. The CDR3 coding sequence is TGTGCCAGCAGCGCGACCACATGGACTGGAGGGCAAGAGACCCAGTACTTC.